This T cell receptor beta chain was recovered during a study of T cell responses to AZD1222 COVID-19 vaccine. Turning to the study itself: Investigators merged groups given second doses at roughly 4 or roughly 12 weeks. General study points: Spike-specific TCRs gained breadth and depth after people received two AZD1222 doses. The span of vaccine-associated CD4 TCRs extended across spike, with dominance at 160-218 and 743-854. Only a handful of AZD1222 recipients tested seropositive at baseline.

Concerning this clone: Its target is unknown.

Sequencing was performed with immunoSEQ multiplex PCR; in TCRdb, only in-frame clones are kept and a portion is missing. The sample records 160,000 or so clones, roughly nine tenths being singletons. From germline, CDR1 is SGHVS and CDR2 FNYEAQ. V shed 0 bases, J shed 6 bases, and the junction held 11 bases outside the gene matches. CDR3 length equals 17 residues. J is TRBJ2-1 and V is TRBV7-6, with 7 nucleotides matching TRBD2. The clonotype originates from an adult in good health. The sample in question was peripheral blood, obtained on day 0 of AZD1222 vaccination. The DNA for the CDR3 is TGTGCCAGCAGCTTAGCGCAAGACGGGGGGATAAGCAATGAGCAGTTCTTC. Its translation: CASSLAQDGGISNEQFF.